This TCR beta chain was profiled in a study of Tregs in tolerant kidney transplant recipients. Findings and caveats of the study: The small number of patients limits these findings pending further validation.

The data were produced by immunoSEQ multiplex PCR, yet TCRdb's version contains in-frame clones alone and is incomplete. The sample lists 35,000 to 55,000 clones, under 95% occurring once. The junction had 13 bases not matched to a gene; V was cut back by 3 bases and J by 1 base. Germline CDR1 SGHRS, CDR2 YFSETQ. The CDR3 runs 19 residues. A note on this clone: Its antigen is as yet unknown.

Unstimulated Tregs (CD4+CD25+CD127-) and CD4+CD25- non-Tregs were sorted from PBMCs. An overnight rest at 37°C with about 220 IU/ml IL-2 preceded regulatory T cell sorting from thawed PBMCs. The chain uses TRBV5-1 and TRBJ2-3; 11 bases align to TRBD1. The source is a human donor in good health. The sequenced material came from Tregs from blood. The CDR3 DNA reads as TGCGCCAGCAGCTCCCAGGGGACAGGGGGTTTCTCTGGCACAGATACGCAGTATTTT. This gives the protein CASSSQGTGGFSGTDTQYF.